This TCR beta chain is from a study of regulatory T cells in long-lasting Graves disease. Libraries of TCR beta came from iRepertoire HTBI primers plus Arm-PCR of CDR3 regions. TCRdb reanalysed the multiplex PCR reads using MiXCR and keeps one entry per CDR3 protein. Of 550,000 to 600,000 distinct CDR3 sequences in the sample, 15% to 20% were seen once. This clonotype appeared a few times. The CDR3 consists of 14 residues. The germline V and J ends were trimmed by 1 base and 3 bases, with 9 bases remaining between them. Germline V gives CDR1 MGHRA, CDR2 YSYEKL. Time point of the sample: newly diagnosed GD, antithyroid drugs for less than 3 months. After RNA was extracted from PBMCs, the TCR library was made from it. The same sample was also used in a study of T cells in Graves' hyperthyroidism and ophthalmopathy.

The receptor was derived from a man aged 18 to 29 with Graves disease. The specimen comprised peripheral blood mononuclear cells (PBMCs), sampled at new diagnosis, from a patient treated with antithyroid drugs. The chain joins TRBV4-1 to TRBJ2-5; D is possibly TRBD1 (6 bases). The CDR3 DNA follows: TGCGCCAGCAGCCAAGTGGACAGAAAAGAGACCCAGTACTTC. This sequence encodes CASSQVDRKETQYF.